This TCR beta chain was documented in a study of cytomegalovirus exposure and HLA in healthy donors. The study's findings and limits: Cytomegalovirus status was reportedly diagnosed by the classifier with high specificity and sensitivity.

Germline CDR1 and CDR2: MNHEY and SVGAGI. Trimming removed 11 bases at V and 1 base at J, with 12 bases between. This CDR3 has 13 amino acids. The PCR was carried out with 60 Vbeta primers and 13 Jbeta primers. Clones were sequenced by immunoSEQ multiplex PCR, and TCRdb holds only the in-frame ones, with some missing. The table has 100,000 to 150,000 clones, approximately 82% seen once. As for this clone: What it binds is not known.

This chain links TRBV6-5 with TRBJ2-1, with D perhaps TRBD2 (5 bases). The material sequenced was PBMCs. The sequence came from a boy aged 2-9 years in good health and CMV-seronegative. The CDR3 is CARRRPSYNEQFF. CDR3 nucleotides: TGTGCCCGAAGGAGGCCGTCCTACAATGAGCAGTTCTTC.